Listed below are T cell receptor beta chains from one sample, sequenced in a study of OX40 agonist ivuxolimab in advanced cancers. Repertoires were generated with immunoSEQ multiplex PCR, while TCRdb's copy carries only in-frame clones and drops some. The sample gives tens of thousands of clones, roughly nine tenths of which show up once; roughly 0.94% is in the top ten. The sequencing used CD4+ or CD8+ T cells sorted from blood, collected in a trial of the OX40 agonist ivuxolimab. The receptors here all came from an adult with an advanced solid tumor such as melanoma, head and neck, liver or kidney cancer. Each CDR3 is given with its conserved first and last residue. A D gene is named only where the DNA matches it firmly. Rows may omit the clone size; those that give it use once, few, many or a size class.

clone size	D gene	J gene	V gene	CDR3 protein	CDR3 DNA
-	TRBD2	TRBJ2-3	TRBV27	CASSRLAGTTDTQYF	TGTGCCAGCAGTCGACTAGCGGGGACCACAGATACGCAGTATTTT
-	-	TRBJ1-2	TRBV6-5	CASSPMRGGSGYTF	TGTGCCAGCAGTCCCATGAGAGGCGGGAGTGGCTACACCTTC
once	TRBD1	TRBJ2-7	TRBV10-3	CAISWGPTGGDEQYF	TGTGCCATCAGTTGGGGGCCGACAGGGGGAGACGAGCAGTACTTC
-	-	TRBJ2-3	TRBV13	CASSLRITRGSDTQYF	TGTGCCAGCAGCTTACGGATTACTCGGGGGTCAGATACGCAGTATTTT
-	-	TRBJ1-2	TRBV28	CASSSVVGQEGGYTF	TGTGCCAGCAGTTCGGTAGTGGGCCAGGAGGGCGGCTACACCTTC
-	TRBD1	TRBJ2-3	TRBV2	CASKGQGGFDTQYF	TGTGCCAGCAAAGGACAGGGCGGATTTGATACGCAGTATTTT
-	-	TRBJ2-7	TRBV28	CASSSGPLLSSYEQYF	TGTGCCAGCAGTTCGGGTCCTCTCTTGAGCTCCTACGAGCAGTACTTC
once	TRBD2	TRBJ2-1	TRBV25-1	CASSRGGINNEQFF	TGTGCCAGCAGCCGCGGGGGAATCAACAATGAGCAGTTCTTC
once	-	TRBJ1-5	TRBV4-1	CASSQGPVTVRNQPQHF	TGCGCCAGCAGCCAAGGGCCAGTGACAGTTCGCAATCAGCCCCAGCATTTT
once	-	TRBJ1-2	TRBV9	CASSVGGGDYGYTF	TGTGCCAGCAGCGTAGGTGGAGGGGACTATGGCTACACCTTC
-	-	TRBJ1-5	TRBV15	CATSRVAGRQPQHF	TGTGCCACCAGCAGAGTGGCGGGCCGGCAGCCCCAGCATTTT
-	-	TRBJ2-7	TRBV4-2	CASSQDLPGQTSSYEQYF	TGTGCCAGCAGCCAAGACCTGCCTGGACAGACTAGCTCCTACGAGCAGTACTTC
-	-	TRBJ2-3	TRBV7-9	CASSLAGGTDTQYF	TGTGCCAGCAGCTTAGCGGGGGGCACAGATACGCAGTATTTT
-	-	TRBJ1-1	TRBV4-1	CASSPYAGNTEAFF	TGCGCCAGCAGCCCATACGCCGGGAACACTGAAGCTTTCTTT
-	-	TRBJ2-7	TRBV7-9	CASSFGGEGEPYEQYF	TGTGCCAGCAGCTTCGGTGGGGAGGGGGAACCCTACGAGCAGTACTTC
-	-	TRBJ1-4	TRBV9	CASSVGLGGVEKLFF	TGTGCCAGCAGCGTAGGCCTCGGGGGTGTTGAAAAACTGTTTTTT
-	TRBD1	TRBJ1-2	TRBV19	CASSTPRQGVNYGYTF	TGTGCCAGTAGTACGCCGCGACAGGGGGTTAACTATGGCTACACCTTC
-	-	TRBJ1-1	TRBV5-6	CASSLQGAMAEAFF	TGTGCCAGCAGCTTGCAAGGGGCGATGGCAGAAGCTTTCTTT